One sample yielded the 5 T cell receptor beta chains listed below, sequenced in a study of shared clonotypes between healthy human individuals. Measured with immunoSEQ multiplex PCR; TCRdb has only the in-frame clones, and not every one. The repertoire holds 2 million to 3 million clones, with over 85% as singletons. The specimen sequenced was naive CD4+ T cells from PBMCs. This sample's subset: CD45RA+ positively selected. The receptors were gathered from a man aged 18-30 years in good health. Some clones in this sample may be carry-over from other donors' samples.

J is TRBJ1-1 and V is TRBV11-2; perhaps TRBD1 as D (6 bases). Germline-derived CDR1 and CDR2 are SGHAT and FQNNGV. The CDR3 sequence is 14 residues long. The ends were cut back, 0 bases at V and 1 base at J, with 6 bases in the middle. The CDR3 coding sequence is TGTGCCAGCAGCTTAGAGGGGGCGAACACTGAAGCTTTCTTT. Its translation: CASSLEGANTEAFF.

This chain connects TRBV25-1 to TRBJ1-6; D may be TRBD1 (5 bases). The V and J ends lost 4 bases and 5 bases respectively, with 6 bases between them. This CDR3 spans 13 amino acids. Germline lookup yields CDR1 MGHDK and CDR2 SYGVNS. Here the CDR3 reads CASSGGDNSPLHF. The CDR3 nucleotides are TGTGCCAGCAGTGGAGGGGATAATTCACCCCTCCACTTT. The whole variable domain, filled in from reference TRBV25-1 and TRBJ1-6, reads EADIYQTPRYLVIGTGKKITLECSQTMGHDKMYWYQQDPGMELHLIHYSYGVNSTEKGDLSSESTVSRIRTEHFPLTLESARPSHTSQYLCASSGGDNSPLHFGNGTRLTVT.

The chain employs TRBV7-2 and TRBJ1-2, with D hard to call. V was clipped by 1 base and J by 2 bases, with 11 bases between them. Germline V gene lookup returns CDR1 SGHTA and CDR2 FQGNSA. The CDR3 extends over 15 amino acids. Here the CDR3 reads CASSLVRLPNYGYTF. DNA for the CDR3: TGTGCCAGCAGCTTAGTCCGACTTCCAAACTATGGCTACACCTTC.

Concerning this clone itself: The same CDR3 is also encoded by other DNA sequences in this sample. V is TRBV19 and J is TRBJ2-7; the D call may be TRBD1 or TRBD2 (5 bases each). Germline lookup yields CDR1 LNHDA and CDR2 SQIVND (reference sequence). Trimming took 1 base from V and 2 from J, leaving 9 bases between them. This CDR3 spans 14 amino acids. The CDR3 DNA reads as TGTGCCAGTAGTATAGGGGACGGACCCTACGAGCAGTACTTC. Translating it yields CASSIGDGPYEQYF.

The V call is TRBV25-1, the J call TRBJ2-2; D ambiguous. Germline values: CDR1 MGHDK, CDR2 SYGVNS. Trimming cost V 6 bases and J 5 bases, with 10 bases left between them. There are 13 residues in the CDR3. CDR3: CASRTQRTGELFF. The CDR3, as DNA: TGTGCCAGCAGGACCCAGAGGACCGGGGAGCTGTTTTTT.